This is a list of T cell receptor beta chains from one sample in a study of blood T cell repertoires in COVID-19. TCRdb's copy holds only in-frame clones and misses some; the assay was immunoSEQ multiplex PCR. The sample records 30,000 to 40,000 clones, around four fifths being singletons. The material sequenced was peripheral blood. These receptors originate from a man in his sixties with COVID-19, enrolled during active disease. The conserved cysteine and the conserved F or W are not part of the CDR3 here. The D gene is left open where the match is weak. Part of the rows lack a size; the others show once, few, many or a class for expanded clones.

d_gene	j_gene	abundance	v_gene	CDR3aa
-	TRBJ2-1	few	TRBV5-1	ASSLDSGVGNEQF
-	TRBJ1-2	-	TRBV6-5	ASKAGGNYGYT
TRBD1	TRBJ1-4	few	TRBV15	ATSADSSGGWEKLF
-	TRBJ1-2	-	TRBV23-1	ASSTGTRGYT
-	TRBJ1-2	-	TRBV20-1	SASGQGGDYGYT
-	TRBJ1-5	-	TRBV2	ASTPGIQPQH
-	TRBJ1-1	-	TRBV4-2	ASSQDRAGRGTEAF
TRBD1	TRBJ2-5	-	TRBV20-1	SASTGTEVSGTQY
TRBD1	TRBJ1-5	-	TRBV30	AWRGPGQGVRNQPQH
-	TRBJ1-6	-	TRBV7-2	ASAVADLNSPLH
TRBD2	TRBJ2-1	-	TRBV5-1	ASSRSGLADSLEQF
-	TRBJ1-1	-	TRBV7-8	ASSLVEGNTEAF
TRBD2	TRBJ2-3	-	TRBV5-4	ASSLAGGVDTQY
TRBD1	TRBJ1-3	once	TRBV18	ASSPSRQGAGNTIY
TRBD1	TRBJ1-4	-	TRBV6-5	ASRGQGASEKLF
TRBD1	TRBJ1-1	-	TRBV28	ASGRQGRLEAF
TRBD2	TRBJ2-1	-	TRBV28	ASRLAGLAGGYEQF
TRBD1	TRBJ1-2	few	TRBV29-1	SAPGQGASSGYT
-	TRBJ1-5	-	TRBV4-1	ASSHHFQGSLGNQPQH
TRBD1	TRBJ1-4	-	TRBV25-1	ASSTPQGAREKLF
-	TRBJ1-2	-	TRBV5-4	ASSLVGGAYGYT
-	TRBJ1-2	-	TRBV9	ASSGTFRNYGYT
-	TRBJ2-7	-	TRBV9	ASSPETKGEQY
TRBD2	TRBJ2-7	-	TRBV11-2	ASSLVSGSVHEQY
TRBD1	TRBJ2-1	-	TRBV28	ASSLLQGVWEQF
-	TRBJ1-1	-	TRBV29-1	SVNPQGNTEAF
TRBD1	TRBJ2-5	-	TRBV3-1/TRBV3-2	ASSQVRTGGGDQY
-	TRBJ2-3	-	TRBV7-2	ALGGRVSTDTQY
-	TRBJ2-3	-	TRBV6-1	ASSNRERADTQY
-	TRBJ1-5	-	TRBV12-3/TRBV12-4	ASRDRDQPQH
TRBD1	TRBJ1-2	-	TRBV4-2	ASSPNFGQGYGYT
TRBD2	TRBJ2-1	-	TRBV20-1	SASQAGGYNEQF
-	TRBJ2-3	few	TRBV7-2	ASSPGTHGDTQY
-	TRBJ1-6	-	TRBV9	ASSLRQSSYNSPLH
-	TRBJ2-1	-	TRBV12-5	ASGLYNGYLQF
-	TRBJ2-2	few	TRBV28	ASSLLAGELF
-	TRBJ1-2	once	TRBV29-1	SVANRTLVGYT
-	TRBJ1-1	-	TRBV18	ASSPGTPNTEAF
-	TRBJ1-2	-	TRBV10-1	ASSESTGPARGYT
TRBD1	TRBJ2-7	-	TRBV5-1	ASSITGENEQY
TRBD1	TRBJ2-7	-	TRBV5-4	ASSSSGGSSRYEQY
-	TRBJ2-7	-	TRBV19	ASRGGYEQY
-	TRBJ1-5	-	TRBV10-2	ASSSPPLVRSQH
-	TRBJ1-1	-	TRBV11-1	ASSLGRQGEAF
-	TRBJ1-5	-	TRBV27	ASSFVGAKGNQPQH
-	TRBJ2-4	-	TRBV7-2	ASTSANIQY